The 28 T cell receptor beta chains below were found in one sample sequenced in a study of cytomegalovirus exposure and HLA in healthy donors (dated by TCRdb to 2016 to 2017). The library was generated by the immunoSEQ multiplex PCR assay. The multiplex PCR relied on a mix of 60 forward primers for TCR Vbeta segments and 13 reverse primers for TCR Jbeta segments. The clones in this table, taken by TCRdb from immuneACCESS, are in-frame only. Not every clone is retained; where verified, under half of the shortfall comes from an unresolved V gene, and the cause of the rest is unknown. Within this sample are about 180,000 clones, with around 73% of them counted one time only. The ten largest clones add up to under 2.5% of the sample. The sequencing input was PBMCs. These receptors were taken from a man aged 60-69 years in good health and CMV-seronegative.

This chain joins TRBV6-6 and TRBJ2-1; TRBD2 is a possible D gene (7 bases). Germline-derived CDR1 and CDR2 are MNHNY and SVGAGI (reference sequence). Between the trimmed V and J ends, which lost 2 bases and 4 bases, there was a span of 15 bases. This CDR3 has 16 amino acids. CDR3 nucleotides: TGTGCCAGCAGTTACGTAAGGGGGGGCATGTACAATGAGCAGTTCTTC. It codes for CASSYVRGGMYNEQFF.

A remark on this clone: Sequence at one end of the junction differs from germline and may be a read error. The V call is TRBV7-2, the J call TRBJ2-7, with 9 positions matching TRBD2. The germline V gene encodes CDR1 SGHTA and CDR2 FQGNSA. CDR3 length equals 18 residues. The CDR3 protein is CASSLARTRLAETYEQYF. As DNA, the CDR3 is TGTGCCAGCAGCCTAGCACGGACAAGACTAGCGGAAACCTACGAGCAGTACTTC.

This rearrangement joins TRBV5-4 to TRBJ1-3, with D possibly being TRBD1 (6 bases). Looked up from germline, CDR1 is SGHNT and CDR2 is YYREEE (reference sequence). The CDR3 has 14 amino acids. V lost 5 bases to trimming and J lost 4 bases, with 13 bases between them. CDR3 sequence reads: CASRSPGQGNTIYF. The DNA of the CDR3 is TGTGCCAGCAGATCGCCGGGACAAGGAAACACCATATATTTT. Full variable domain (remainder filled in from reference TRBV5-4 and TRBJ1-3): ETGVTQSPTHLIKTRGQQVTLRCSSQSGHNTVSWYQQALGQGPQFIFQYYREEENGRGNFPPRFSGLQFPNYSSELNVNALELDDSALYLCASRSPGQGNTIYFGEGSWLTVV.

The gene calls are TRBV5-6 and TRBJ2-3; D gene uncertain. The V and J ends lost 0 bases and 2 bases respectively, with 7 bases between them. The CDR3 contains 14 residues. The germline CDR1 and CDR2 sequences are SGHDT and YYEEEE. The CDR3 bases are TGTGCCAGCAGCTTGGGACACTTCACAGATACGCAGTATTTT. It yields the protein CASSLGHFTDTQYF.

The chain couples TRBV4-1 to TRBJ2-5; 11 positions agree with TRBD1. The CDR3 runs to 16 residues. Germline trimming cut 3 bases from V and 1 base from J; bases unmatched to any gene: 4. Germline CDR1 is MGHRA and CDR2 is YSYEKL. In DNA form, the CDR3 reads TGCGCCAGCAGCCAGACGGGACAGGGGGTCCAAGAGACCCAGTACTTC. It is translated as CASSQTGQGVQETQYF.

This clone is a singleton in its sample. The rearrangement links TRBV27 to TRBJ2-6; D perhaps matches TRBD1 (5 bases). The ends were cut back, 2 bases at V and 3 bases at J, with 11 bases in the middle. Germline CDR1 is MNHEY and CDR2 is SMNVEV (reference sequence). The length of the CDR3 is 16 residues. As DNA, the CDR3 is TGTGCCAGCAGTTTAAGATGGGGCGGTGGGGCCAACGTCCTGACTTTC. It yields the protein CASSLRWGGGANVLTF.

The chain combines TRBV28 with TRBJ2-7; a weak D match, TRBD2 (5 bases). There are 13 residues in the CDR3. V lost 5 bases and J 1 base, leaving 9 bases between the germline ends. Germline CDR1 reads MDHEN; CDR2 reads SYDVKM. CDR3 loop: CASSTTGSYEQYF. The CDR3 DNA reads TGTGCCAGCAGTACTACGGGATCCTACGAGCAGTACTTC.

The rearrangement links TRBV4-3 to TRBJ2-5; D is unresolved. Trimming removed 1 base at V and 4 bases at J, with 13 bases between. The CDR3 covers 15 residues. The V gene's germline CDR1 is LGHNA and CDR2 YSLEER. The DNA for the CDR3 is TGCGCCAGCAGCCAAGCGTGGAGAGCCGTAGAGACCCAGTACTTC. Amino acids: CASSQAWRAVETQYF.

This clone has just a few counts. CDR3 loop: CASSLETGPKLFF. Here the CDR3 DNA reads TGTGCCAGCAGCCTCGAGACAGGACCGAAACTGTTTTTT. The chain is built from TRBV7-9 and TRBJ1-4; TRBD1 is a possible D gene (6 bases). Trimming stripped 5 bases from V and 11 bases from J, with 15 bases between. Germline CDR1 reads SEHNR; CDR2 reads FQNEAQ (reference sequence). The CDR3 loop spans 13 amino acids.

This chain connects TRBV27 to TRBJ2-5; the match to TRBD2 covers 7 bases. This CDR3 comprises 17 residues. Trimming removed 3 bases from V and 5 bases from J; junction bases left unmatched: 15. Germline CDR1 reads MNHEY; CDR2 reads SMNVEV (reference sequence). The CDR3 reads CASSLRAGLSYGETQYF. Written as DNA, the CDR3 is TGTGCCAGCAGTTTGAGGGCGGGACTATCTTACGGGGAGACCCAGTACTTC.

The table lists this clone with a few counts. The chain employs TRBV2 and TRBJ1-2; 8 nucleotides agree with TRBD1. Looked up from germline, CDR1 is SNHLY and CDR2 is FYNNEI. Losses at the gene ends were 4 bases for V and 4 bases for J; bases not matched to a gene: 8. CDR3 size: 15 residues. CDR3 sequence reads: CASSVGSGGSYGYTF. DNA of the CDR3: TGTGCCAGCAGTGTAGGGTCAGGGGGCTCCTATGGCTACACCTTC.

The CDR3 loop is CASSASGATTNYGYTF. CDR3 DNA sequence: TGTGCCAGTAGTGCCTCAGGGGCGACTACTAACTATGGCTACACCTTC. The chain carries TRBV19 and TRBJ1-2, with TRBD1 as a possible D gene (6 bases). Trimming took 5 bases from V and 0 from J, leaving 16 bases between them. The CDR3 length is 16 residues. From germline, CDR1 is LNHDA and CDR2 SQIVND (reference sequence).

This chain uses TRBV19 with TRBJ2-5; 9 positions match TRBD2. The junction had 2 bases not matched to a gene; V was cut back by 3 bases and J by 0 bases. The CDR3 totals 15 residues. CDR1 is LNHDA, CDR2 SQIVND, per germline (reference sequence). This CDR3 reads CASSMASGNQETQYF. In nucleotides, the CDR3 is TGTGCCAGTAGTATGGCTAGCGGGAACCAAGAGACCCAGTACTTC.

This clone showed up just once. The rearrangement joins TRBV4-1 to TRBJ2-7; 7 positions agree with TRBD2. This CDR3 region has 15 residues. Unmatched junction bases numbered 5, after V lost 3 bases and J lost 0 bases. CDR1 is MGHRA, CDR2 YSYEKL, per germline. CDR3 nucleotides: TGCGCCAGCAGCCAGGCCGGACTAGACTCCTACGAGCAGTACTTC. This encodes CASSQAGLDSYEQYF.

The V and J genes are TRBV10-3 and TRBJ2-2; D possibly corresponds to TRBD2 (6 bases). Trimming stripped 0 bases from V and 5 bases from J, with 10 bases between. Germline V lookup: CDR1 ENHRY, CDR2 SYGVKD. CDR3 length equals 15 residues. The CDR3 sequence: CAISESGLKTGELFF. CDR3 in DNA: TGTGCCATCAGTGAGTCGGGACTTAAAACCGGGGAGCTGTTTTTT.

V gene TRBV5-6 combines with J gene TRBJ1-2; the D is unclear. There are 12 residues in the CDR3. Trimming took off 1 base at V and 7 bases at J, with 8 bases between the two ends. CDR1 and CDR2 from the germline V gene are SGHDT and YYEEEE. CDR3 protein: CASSLRAGGYTF. The CDR3 DNA follows: TGTGCCAGCAGCTTGCGGGCGGGTGGCTACACCTTC.

This clone has more than one count but fewer than ten. This chain links TRBV10-2 with TRBJ1-6; D not certain. V was cut by 3 bases and J by 7 bases, with 10 bases left in between. The CDR3 has 14 residues. The V gene's germline CDR1 is WSHSY and CDR2 SAAADI. CDR3 amino acids: CASSDRAPNSPLHF. CDR3 DNA: TGCGCCAGCAGTGACAGAGCGCCCAATTCACCCCTCCACTTT.

The chain joins TRBV6-6 to TRBJ1-5; D gene ambiguous. V shed 8 bases and J shed 6 bases, with 20 bases lying between them. The CDR3 totals 15 residues. In germline, CDR1 is MNHNY, CDR2 SVGAGI (reference sequence). CDR3 loop: CASRVTAQGSQPQHF. In DNA form, the CDR3 reads TGTGCCAGCCGTGTTACAGCCCAAGGGAGTCAGCCCCAGCATTTT.

The chain is built from TRBV27 and TRBJ2-2, with D possibly TRBD1 on 6 matching bases. Germline lookup yields CDR1 MNHEY and CDR2 SMNVEV (reference sequence). V gave up 4 bases and J gave up 3 bases, with 15 bases separating them. This CDR3 is built from 16 residues. The CDR3, as DNA: TGTGCCAGCAGTTCAGACAGGAGGCGGGACACCGGGGAGCTGTTTTTT. It codes for CASSSDRRRDTGELFF.

In its sample, this clone was seen once. V usage is TRBV2 and J usage is TRBJ2-5; perhaps TRBD2 as D (7 bases). Germline V gives CDR1 SNHLY, CDR2 FYNNEI. Trimming cost V 7 bases and J 5 bases, with 17 bases left between them. This CDR3 comprises 14 residues. This CDR3 is CASNIGGRGETQYF. The CDR3 coding sequence is TGTGCCAGCAACATCGGGGGGCGAGGGGAGACCCAGTACTTC.

This chain links TRBV5-1 with TRBJ1-1; D is possibly TRBD1 (5 bases). V lost 1 base, J lost 2 bases, and 15 bases lay in between. This CDR3 comprises 16 residues. The germline CDR1 and CDR2 sequences are SGHRS and YFSETQ. CDR3 in amino acids: CASSLRQGRGNTEAFF. CDR3 DNA: TGCGCCAGCAGCTTGCGCCAGGGAAGGGGTAACACTGAAGCTTTCTTT. The full variable domain, rest sourced from reference TRBV5-1 and TRBJ1-1, is KAGVTQTPRYLIKTRGQQVTLSCSPISGHRSVSWYQQTPGQGLQFLFEYFSETQRNKGNFPGRFSGRQFSNSRSEMNVSTLELGDSALYLCASSLRQGRGNTEAFFGQGTRLTVV.

This clone was counted once. This chain joins TRBV5-1 and TRBJ2-1, with a tentative D call TRBD2 (6 bases). The V gene lost 5 bases and the J gene lost 4 bases, with 16 bases spanning the gap. The germline CDR1 and CDR2 sequences are SGHRS and YFSETQ. The CDR3 covers 15 residues. The DNA of the CDR3 is TGCGCCAGCAGTAGGTCGCCGGGACTTTACAATGAGCAGTTCTTC. Translated, it gives CASSRSPGLYNEQFF.

The chain couples TRBV4-1 to TRBJ2-7; 10 bases fit TRBD2. With V trimmed by 0 bases and J by 6 bases, 8 bases remained unmatched. The CDR3 totals 16 residues. Germline CDR1 MGHRA, CDR2 YSYEKL. The CDR3 DNA is TGCGCCAGCAGCCAAGAACGAGGTCTAGCGGGAGTCGAGCAGTACTTC. As protein: CASSQERGLAGVEQYF.

This clone was observed a few times. This chain links TRBV29-1 with TRBJ2-5; 7 bases match TRBD2. The J call is doubtful: the DNA matches TRBJ2-7 better. The germline CDR1 and CDR2 sequences are SQVTM and ANQGSEA. This CDR3 has 16 amino acids. In DNA form, the CDR3 reads TGCAGCGTCGACCACCAGGGCGGGGGAAGCTCCTACGAGCAGTACTTC. Protein sequence: CSVDHQGGGSSYEQYF.

The chain recombines TRBV25-1 with TRBJ2-5, with TRBD2 matching 11 bases. The closer fit of TRBJ2-7 to the DNA end suggests the J call may be wrong. This CDR3 comprises 15 residues. CDR1 is MGHDK and CDR2 is SYGVNS in the germline V gene. In DNA, the CDR3 is TGTGCCAGCAGCTCTCCGACTAGCGGGACTTACGAGCAGTACTTC. Its protein product is CASSSPTSGTYEQYF.

The chain couples TRBV19 to TRBJ2-1; D not resolved. The V and J ends lost 3 bases and 12 bases respectively, with 12 bases between them. From germline, CDR1 is LNHDA and CDR2 SQIVND (reference sequence). The CDR3 extends over 12 amino acids. The CDR3 sequence: CASSMKSIAQFF. The CDR3 coding sequence is TGTGCCAGTAGTATGAAGTCCATAGCGCAGTTCTTC.

About this clone: A read error may produce the germline difference seen at one junction end. V gene TRBV30 combines with J gene TRBJ1-2, with TRBD1 as a possible D gene (6 bases). Germline V lookup: CDR1 GTSNPN, CDR2 SVGIG (reference sequence). The CDR3 runs to 12 residues. The CDR3, as DNA: TGTGCCTGGAGCCCAGGGGCAGGAGGCTACCCCTTC. This encodes CAWSPGAGGYPF. Full variable domain (missing parts from reference TRBV30 and TRBJ1-2): SQTIHQWPATLVQPVGSPLSLECTVEGTSNPNLYWYRQAAGRGLQLLFYSVGIGQISSEVPQNLSASRPQDRQFILSSKKLLLSDSGFYLCAWSPGAGGYPFGSGTRLTVV.

V usage is TRBV5-6 and J usage is TRBJ1-2, with a weak D call TRBD1 (5 bases). From germline, CDR1 is SGHDT and CDR2 YYEEEE. The CDR3 consists of 14 residues. V was cut by 1 base and J by 4 bases, with 11 bases left in between. CDR3: CASSLRQGGYGYTF. CDR3 DNA: TGTGCCAGCAGCTTGCGGCAGGGAGGCTATGGCTACACCTTC.